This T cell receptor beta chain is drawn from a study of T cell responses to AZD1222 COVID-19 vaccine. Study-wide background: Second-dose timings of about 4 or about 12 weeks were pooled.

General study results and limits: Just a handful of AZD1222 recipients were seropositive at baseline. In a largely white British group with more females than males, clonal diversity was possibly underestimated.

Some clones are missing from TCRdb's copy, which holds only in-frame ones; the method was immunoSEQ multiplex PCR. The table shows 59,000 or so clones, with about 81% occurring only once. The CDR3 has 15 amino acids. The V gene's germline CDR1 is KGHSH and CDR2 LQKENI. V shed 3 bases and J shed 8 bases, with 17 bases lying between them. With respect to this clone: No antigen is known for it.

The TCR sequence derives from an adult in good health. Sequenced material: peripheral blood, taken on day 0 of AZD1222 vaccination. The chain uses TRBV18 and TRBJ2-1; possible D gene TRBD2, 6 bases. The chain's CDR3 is CASSPYGGSWDEQFF. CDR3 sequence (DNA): TGTGCCAGCTCACCTTACGGGGGTTCCTGGGATGAGCAGTTCTTC.